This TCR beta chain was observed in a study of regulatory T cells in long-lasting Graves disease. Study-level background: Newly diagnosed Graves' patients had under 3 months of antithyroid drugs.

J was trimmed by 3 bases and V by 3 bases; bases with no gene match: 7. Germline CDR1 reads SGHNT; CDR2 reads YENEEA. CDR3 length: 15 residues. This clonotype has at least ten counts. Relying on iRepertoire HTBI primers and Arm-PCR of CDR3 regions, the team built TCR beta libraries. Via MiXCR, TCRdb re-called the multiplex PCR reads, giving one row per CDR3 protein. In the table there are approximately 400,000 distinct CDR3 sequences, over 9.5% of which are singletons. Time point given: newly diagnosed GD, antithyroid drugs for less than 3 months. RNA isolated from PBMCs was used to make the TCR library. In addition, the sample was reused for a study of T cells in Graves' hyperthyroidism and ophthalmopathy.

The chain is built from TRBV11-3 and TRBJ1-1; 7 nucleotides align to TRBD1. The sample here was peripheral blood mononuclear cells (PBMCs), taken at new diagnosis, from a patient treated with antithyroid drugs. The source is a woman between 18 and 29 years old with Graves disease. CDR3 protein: CASSFMDRTYTEAFF. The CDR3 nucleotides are TGTGCCAGCAGCTTTATGGACAGGACTTACACTGAAGCTTTCTTT.